Listed here are 28 T cell receptor beta chains from one sample, sequenced in a study of response to subunit inactivated influenza vaccine. One entry per CDR3 protein, called by TCRdb with MiXCR from the RT-PCR reads. The table lists a few hundred thousand distinct CDR3 sequences, about 15% of them singletons. Specimen: PBMCs from blood, collected roughly 12 days after vaccination. The receptor source for this set is a man aged 50-60 years who received an inactivated influenza vaccine.

The CDR3 reads CSVDRLDRSYGYTF. The CDR3, as DNA: TGCAGCGTTGACCGACTTGACAGGAGTTATGGCTACACCTTC. The chain links TRBV29-1 to TRBJ1-2, with D possibly matching TRBD1 (6 bases). The CDR3 length is 14 residues. CDR1 and CDR2 (germline): SQVTM, ANQGSEA. Trimming shortened V by 3 bases and J by 5 bases, and 16 bases separated the two germline ends.

CDR3: CASSPRGRRHYTF. The CDR3 DNA sequence: TGTGCCAGCAGTCCCCGGGGCCGCCGGCATTACACCTTC. This chain links TRBV12-3 or TRBV12-4 with TRBJ1-2, with D maybe TRBD1 (5 bases). The CDR3 totals 13 residues. Trimming cost V 5 bases and J 11 bases, with 18 bases left between them.

This clonotype came up a few times. The genes are TRBV5-5 and TRBJ1-2; D possibly corresponds to TRBD1 (6 bases). CDR1 is SGHKS, CDR2 YYEKEE, per germline (reference sequence). Deletions cut 4 bases from V and 0 bases from J, with 10 bases between. The CDR3 sequence is 14 residues long. Here the CDR3 DNA reads TGTGCCAGCAGCCTTTGGACAGCTAACTATGGCTACACCTTC. It translates to CASSLWTANYGYTF.

The chain has TRBV4-2 and TRBJ2-1, with a tentative D call TRBD2 (7 bases). Trimming took 4 bases from V and 7 from J, leaving 14 bases between them. The CDR3 consists of 14 residues. Germline CDR1 and CDR2: LGHNA and YNFKEQ. The CDR3 region has the DNA TGTGCCAGCAGCCTCGAGGGGGGGGGAAATGAGCAGTTCTTC. Translating it yields CASSLEGGGNEQFF.

This clonotype was observed a few times. The chain has TRBV29-1 and TRBJ2-1; a possible D gene is TRBD1 (7 bases). The CDR3 loop spans 17 amino acids. Germline CDR1 reads SQVTM; CDR2 reads ANQGSEA. V was pared by 0 bases and J by 0 bases, with 15 bases between. The CDR3 DNA reads TGCAGCGTTGAAGAGTACGGAGGGGGCGGCTCCTACAATGAGCAGTTCTTC. It is translated as CSVEEYGGGGSYNEQFF.

This clonotype occurred a few times. The chain uses TRBV12-3 or TRBV12-4 and TRBJ2-5; 7 positions match TRBD2. V was clipped by 3 bases and J by 3 bases; unmatched bases: 13. This CDR3 contains 17 residues. In DNA, the CDR3 is TGTGCCAGCAGTTTGACTAGCAAGTCCGCCCAGGAAGAGACCCAGTACTTC. Amino acids: CASSLTSKSAQEETQYF.

This rearrangement joins TRBV27 to TRBJ2-3; D is uncertain. The CDR3 totals 11 residues. Trimming pared 10 bases from V and 3 bases from J, leaving 8 bases between. Germline CDR1 reads MNHEY; CDR2 reads SMNVEV (reference sequence). CDR3 in DNA: TGTGCCAACTCTGAGACAGATACGCAGTATTTT. It encodes CANSETDTQYF.

There are a few counts of this clonotype. The chain has TRBV5-1 and TRBJ2-1; D not certain. The CDR3 totals 16 residues. Trimming took 0 bases from V and 0 from J, leaving 10 bases between them. The V gene's germline CDR1 is SGHRS and CDR2 YFSETQ. The CDR3 sequence: CASSLVGVSSYNEQFF. The CDR3 DNA sequence: TGCGCCAGCAGCTTGGTTGGGGTCAGCTCCTACAATGAGCAGTTCTTC.

This chain joins TRBV10-2 and TRBJ2-1; D might be TRBD1 (6 bases). The CDR3 extends over 13 amino acids. Trimming pared 6 bases from V and 7 bases from J, leaving 13 bases between. Germline V gene lookup returns CDR1 WSHSY and CDR2 SAAADI. DNA of the CDR3: TGCGCCAGCAGCTCGGACAGAAGGAATGAGCAGTTCTTC. Translating gives CASSSDRRNEQFF.

The rearrangement joins TRBV7-2 to TRBJ2-5; 7 bases match TRBD1. Germline CDR1 SGHTA, CDR2 FQGNSA. CDR3 size: 16 residues. V lost 6 bases to trimming and J lost 1 base; unmatched junction nucleotides: 11. The CDR3 DNA reads as TGTGCCAGCAGACAACGCGACAGGGTATTCCAAGAGACCCAGTACTTC. Its translation: CASRQRDRVFQETQYF. The full variable domain, its missing parts supplied by reference TRBV7-2 and TRBJ2-5, is GAGVSQSPSNKVTEKGKDVELRCDPISGHTALYWYRQSLGQGLEFLIYFQGNSAPDKSGLPSDRFSAERTGGSVSTLTIQRTQQEDSAVYLCASRQRDRVFQETQYFGPGTRLLVL.

The chain links TRBV5-1 to TRBJ2-3, with 9 bases fitting TRBD2. The trim removed 4 bases at V and 9 bases at J, leaving 24 bases unmatched. The CDR3 contains 19 residues. Per germline, CDR1 SGHRS and CDR2 YFSETQ. CDR3 residues: CASSHAPSTSGSNRWTQYF. The DNA of the CDR3 is TGCGCCAGCAGCCACGCACCATCGACTAGCGGATCAAACAGATGGACGCAGTATTTT.

This clonotype was detected a few times. This chain connects TRBV20-1 to TRBJ2-2; D is unclear. V gave up 0 bases and J gave up 8 bases, with 19 bases separating them. This CDR3 has 16 residues. CDR1 and CDR2 (germline): DFQATT, SNEGSKA (reference sequence). The CDR3 spells CSARDQERIFGGELFF. CDR3 nucleotide sequence: TGCAGTGCTAGAGATCAGGAACGGATTTTTGGGGGGGAGCTGTTTTTT.

With regard to this clonotype: At one boundary the junction diverges from the germline segment, which might be a read error. The V gene is TRBV7-2, the J gene TRBJ2-5; D remains ambiguous. This CDR3 has 16 residues. Germline V gene lookup returns CDR1 SGHTA and CDR2 FQGNSA. The CDR3 DNA follows: TGTGCCAGCAGCTTAGGTCGGGTGCGGCTTCAAGACACCCAGTACTTC. Protein: CASSLGRVRLQDTQYF.

V and J are TRBV5-1 and TRBJ1-1, with unresolved D. Germline CDR1 reads SGHRS; CDR2 reads YFSETQ. CDR3 size: 15 residues. The germline V and J ends were trimmed by 7 bases and 0 bases, with 16 bases remaining between them. CDR3 amino acids: CASRPPGSLNTEAFF. Written as DNA, the CDR3 is TGCGCCAGCCGACCCCCAGGCTCGCTGAACACTGAAGCTTTCTTT. The variable domain in full, completed from reference TRBV5-1 and TRBJ1-1, reads KAGVTQTPRYLIKTRGQQVTLSCSPISGHRSVSWYQQTPGQGLQFLFEYFSETQRNKGNFPGRFSGRQFSNSRSEMNVSTLELGDSALYLCASRPPGSLNTEAFFGQGTRLTVV.

This chain uses TRBV18 with TRBJ2-5; D gene unclear. This CDR3 comprises 13 residues. Trimming left V 5 bases short and J 0 bases short, with 7 bases between. CDR1 is KGHSH and CDR2 is LQKENI in the germline V gene. CDR3 nucleotide sequence: TGTGCCAGCTCATGGGCAGACCAAGAGACCCAGTACTTC. Its translation is CASSWADQETQYF.

The chain carries TRBV27 and TRBJ2-3, with D perhaps matching TRBD1 or TRBD2 (5 bases each). The CDR3 totals 16 residues. Germline lookup yields CDR1 MNHEY and CDR2 SMNVEV (reference sequence). The V gene lost 5 bases and the J gene lost 6 bases, with 21 bases spanning the gap. CDR3 loop: CASSLAGAHDLDTQYF. CDR3 DNA: TGTGCCAGCAGTCTCGCCGGGGCTCATGATCTGGATACGCAGTATTTT.

This clonotype was detected a few times. The chain links TRBV11-1 to TRBJ2-2; 7 bases are a match to TRBD2. The CDR3 contains 19 residues. From germline, CDR1 is SGHAT and CDR2 FQDESV (reference sequence). J lost 4 bases, V lost 6 bases, and 20 bases had no gene match. This CDR3 is CASSRAGTNPRLGTGELFF. CDR3 sequence (DNA): TGTGCCAGCAGTAGAGCCGGGACTAACCCACGATTAGGCACCGGGGAGCTGTTTTTT. Supplemented by reference TRBV11-1 and TRBJ2-2, the full variable domain reads EAEVAQSPRYKITEKSQAVAFWCDPISGHATLYWYRQILGQGPELLVQFQDESVVDDSQLPKDRFSAERLKGVDSTLKIQPAELGDSAMYLCASSRAGTNPRLGTGELFFGEGSRLTVL.

The sample holds a few counts of this clonotype. The V gene is TRBV10-3, the J gene TRBJ1-1; D perhaps matches TRBD1 (6 bases). V was clipped by 5 bases and J by 12 bases, with 13 bases between them. The germline gives CDR1 ENHRY, CDR2 SYGVKD. The CDR3 runs 11 residues. The CDR3 is CAISNDRRPFF. The CDR3 nucleotides are TGTGCCATCAGTAACGACAGGCGTCCTTTCTTT.

This clonotype was detected a few times. CDR3 bases: TGCGCCAGCAGCCAAGAGGCGGCAGGCAAGAATTCACCCCTCCACTTT. It codes for CASSQEAAGKNSPLHF. The chain combines TRBV4-3 with TRBJ1-6; no clear D gene. CDR3 length equals 16 residues. Germline V CDR1 and CDR2: LGHNA, YSLEER. V was clipped by 0 bases and J by 7 bases, with 13 bases between them.

The chain joins TRBV20-1 to TRBJ2-2, with no clear D. Trimming removed 5 bases at V and 6 bases at J, with 10 bases between. Looked up from germline, CDR1 is DFQATT and CDR2 is SNEGSKA (reference sequence). The CDR3 length is 12 residues. CDR3 amino acids: CSAYFSPGELFF. DNA for the CDR3: TGCAGTGCTTATTTTTCTCCCGGGGAGCTGTTTTTT.

This clonotype was detected a few times. This sequence joins TRBV5-6 and TRBJ2-7, with D perhaps matching TRBD1 (6 bases). Trimming pared 4 bases from V and 1 base from J, leaving 9 bases between. From germline, CDR1 is SGHDT and CDR2 YYEEEE. The CDR3 is made up of 13 amino acids. CDR3 protein: CASSHRESYEQYF. CDR3 DNA sequence: TGTGCCAGCAGCCACAGGGAGTCCTACGAGCAGTACTTC.

V usage is TRBV20-1 and J usage is TRBJ2-3, with TRBD2 as a possible D gene (7 bases). Germline loops: CDR1 DFQATT, CDR2 SNEGSKA (reference sequence). The CDR3 has 14 amino acids. The V end was cut by 4 bases, the J end by 3 bases, with 14 bases between. CDR3 in DNA: TGCAGTGCTAACGAGGGGGGGCCGACAGATACGCAGTATTTT. This encodes CSANEGGPTDTQYF.

This chain joins TRBV20-1 and TRBJ1-4; 7 nucleotides align to TRBD1. The CDR3 extends over 13 amino acids. Germline lookup yields CDR1 DFQATT and CDR2 SNEGSKA (reference sequence). Trimming removed 1 base from V and 5 bases from J; junction bases left unmatched: 1. The CDR3 bases are TGCAGTGCTAGAGTCAGGGGGAATGAAAAACTGTTTTTT. As protein: CSARVRGNEKLFF.

This chain uses TRBV5-1 with TRBJ2-5, with D perhaps matching TRBD1 or TRBD2 (5 bases each). This CDR3 comprises 15 residues. The ends were cut back, 0 bases at V and 4 bases at J, with 13 bases in the middle. Germline-derived CDR1 and CDR2 are SGHRS and YFSETQ. The DNA for the CDR3 is TGCGCCAGCAGCTTGGGCGGTGGGGGATCAGAGACCCAGTACTTC. It codes for CASSLGGGGSETQYF.

This clonotype appeared a few times. CDR3 sequence reads: CASSLVGVRITESPLHF. CDR3 nucleotides: TGTGCCAGCAGCTTAGTTGGAGTCAGAATCACGGAGTCACCCCTCCACTTT. This sequence joins TRBV7-9 and TRBJ1-6; no firm D call. V was trimmed by 1 base and J by 10 bases, leaving 20 bases between them. CDR1 SEHNR and CDR2 FQNEAQ come from the germline V gene (reference sequence). The CDR3 is made up of 17 amino acids.

The rearrangement joins TRBV11-2 to TRBJ2-4; 8 nucleotides align to TRBD2. This CDR3 is 19 amino acids long. Trimming at V came to 1 base and at J to 0 bases, leaving 11 bases not matched to a gene. The germline V gene has CDR1 SGHAT and CDR2 FQNNGV. This CDR3 is CASSLGMSGSLLAKNIQYF. In DNA, the CDR3 is TGTGCCAGCAGCTTAGGTATGAGCGGGAGCCTGCTAGCCAAAAACATTCAGTACTTC. The whole variable domain, filled in from reference TRBV11-2 and TRBJ2-4, reads EAGVAQSPRYKIIEKRQSVAFWCNPISGHATLYWYQQILGQGPKLLIQFQNNGVVDDSQLPKDRFSAERLKGVDSTLKIQPAKLEDSAVYLCASSLGMSGSLLAKNIQYFGAGTRLSVL.

This clonotype has only a few counts. The chain has TRBV10-2 and TRBJ1-2; possible D gene TRBD1, 6 bases. The CDR3 totals 15 residues. V was clipped by 0 bases and J by 4 bases, with 12 bases between them. Germline V gene data show CDR1 as WSHSY and CDR2 as SAAADI. CDR3 bases: TGCGCCAGCAGTGAGTCTTGGGGGGGCTTCTATGGCTACACCTTC. Translating gives CASSESWGGFYGYTF.

This clonotype appeared many times. The rearrangement links TRBV5-1 to TRBJ2-1, with 11 bases fitting TRBD1. CDR1 and CDR2 from the germline V gene are SGHRS and YFSETQ. The V segment lost 3 bases and the J segment 6 bases; nucleotides outside the gene matches: 2. The CDR3 is 14 amino acids. CDR3 nucleotide sequence: TGCGCCAGCAGCTCTGGGACAGGGGGCAATGAGCAGTTCTTC. It encodes CASSSGTGGNEQFF.